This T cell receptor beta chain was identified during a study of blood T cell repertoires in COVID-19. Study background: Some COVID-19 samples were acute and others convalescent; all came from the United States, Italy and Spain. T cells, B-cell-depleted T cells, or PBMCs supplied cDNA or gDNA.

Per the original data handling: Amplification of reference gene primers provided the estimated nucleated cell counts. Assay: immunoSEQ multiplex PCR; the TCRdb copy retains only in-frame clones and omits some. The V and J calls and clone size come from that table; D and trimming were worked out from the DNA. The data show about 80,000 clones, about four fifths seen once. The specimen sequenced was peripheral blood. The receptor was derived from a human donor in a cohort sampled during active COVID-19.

Here the CDR3 reads CASSLLAGGGSTDTQYF. DNA for the CDR3: TGTGCCAGCAGCCTTCTAGCGGGAGGGGGAAGCACAGATACGCAGTATTTT. The chain carries TRBV3-1 (or the pseudogene TRBV3-2) and TRBJ2-3; TRBD2 matches 12 bases. The germline gives CDR1 LGHDT, CDR2 YNNKEL (reference sequence). V lost 4 bases, J lost 0 bases, and 5 bases stayed unmatched. The CDR3 has 17 amino acids.